This is a list of T cell receptor beta chains from one sample in a study of metastatic and nonmetastatic thyroid tumors. TCRdb re-called the PCR reads via MiXCR. The table includes 15,000 to 20,000 clones, approximately 14% detected once. What was sequenced was blood. These receptors were collected from a female donor with papillary thyroid cancer or a benign thyroid nodule (not recorded which). Some clones in this sample may be carry-over from other donors' samples. Both conserved end residues are part of each CDR3. D genes are given only for firm matches. Part of the rows lack a size; the others show once, few, many or a class for expanded clones.

d_gene	abundance	v_gene	j_gene	CDR3aa	CDR3nt
.	.	TRBV11-2	TRBJ1-3	CPSSLCEGNTIYF	TGTCCCAGCAGCTTATGCGAGGGAAACACCATATATTTT
.	.	TRBV11-2	TRBJ2-1	CASSLARGDEQFF	TGCGCCAGCAGCTTAGCGAGGGGCGATGAGCAGTTCTTC
.	.	TRBV28	TRBJ1-2	CASSLIGGYGYTF	TGTGCCAGCAGTTTGATAGGAGGCTATGGCTACACCTTC
.	many	TRBV12-3/TRBV12-4	TRBJ2-3	CASTHGDTQYF	TGTGCCAGCACCCACGGAGATACGCAGTATTTT
TRBD2	many	TRBV11-2	TRBJ2-2	CASSLGGLARTGELFF	TGTGCCAGCAGCTTAGGGGGACTAGCGAGGACCGGGGAGCTGTTTTTT
.	many	TRBV5-1	TRBJ2-1	CASSLGSGTYNEQFF	TGCGCCAGCAGCTTGGGTAGCGGAACATACAATGAGCAGTTCTTC
.	many	TRBV5-1	TRBJ2-6	CASSLVGDPPGANVLTF	TGCGCCAGCAGCTTGGTTGGGGACCCCCCTGGGGCCAACGTCTTGACTTTC
TRBD2	medium-sized	TRBV6-2/TRBV6-3	TRBJ2-1	CASSSSGSPYNEQFF	TGTGCCAGCAGTTCTAGCGGGAGTCCCTACAATGAGCAGTTCTTC
.	many	TRBV19	TRBJ1-5	CASGERGGNQPQHF	TGTGCCAGTGGGGAACGGGGAGGCAATCAGCCCCAGCATTTT
.	many	TRBV20-1	TRBJ2-3	CSARDRAKPSTDTQYF	TGCAGTGCTAGAGATCGTGCAAAGCCTAGCACAGATACGCAGTATTTT
.	.	TRBV20-1	TRBJ2-2	CSARGGSVIGELFF	TGCAGTGCTAGGGGCGGTAGTGTCATCGGGGAGCTGTTTTTT
.	many	TRBV5-1	TRBJ2-3	CASSLARVGATDTQYF	TGCGCCAGCAGCTTGGCCCGAGTTGGGGCCACAGATACGCAGTATTTT
.	.	TRBV5-4	TRBJ2-3	CASSLEPTSTDTQYF	TGTGCCAGCAGCTTGGAGCCGACAAGCACAGATACGCAGTATTTT
.	many	TRBV12-3/TRBV12-4	TRBJ2-1	CASSLSGSTNEQFF	TGTGCCAGCAGTTTAAGTGGGAGTACCAATGAGCAGTTCTTC
.	many	TRBV13	TRBJ1-5	CASSLDGDDNQPQHF	TGTGCCAGCAGCTTAGACGGGGATGACAATCAGCCCCAGCATTTT
TRBD1	.	TRBV20-1	TRBJ2-5	CSARVRQGNGETQYF	TGCAGCGCTAGGGTAAGACAGGGGAACGGGGAGACCCAGTACTTC
.	few	TRBV5-1	TRBJ2-5	CASSLRNQETQYF	TGCGCCAGCAGCTTACGCAACCAAGAGACCCAGTACTTC
.	medium-sized	TRBV6-1	TRBJ2-1	CASRRPTSYNEQFF	TGTGCCAGCCGCCGCCCAACCTCCTACAATGAGCAGTTCTTC
.	many	TRBV5-1	TRBJ2-7	CASSLAERYEQYF	TGCGCCAGCAGCTTGGCCGAACGGTACGAGCAGTACTTC
TRBD1	.	TRBV20-1	TRBJ1-2	CSVHPTQGANYGYTF	TGCAGTGTCCATCCTACTCAGGGGGCAAACTATGGCTACACCTTC
.	medium-sized	TRBV19	TRBJ2-3	CASSLTGPSTDTQYF	TGTGCCAGTAGTCTGACAGGTCCTAGCACAGATACGCAGTATTTT
.	many	TRBV7-2	TRBJ1-5	CASSLASLGGQPQHF	TGTGCCAGCAGCTTAGCTAGCCTGGGCGGGCAGCCCCAGCATTTT
.	many	TRBV20-1	TRBJ2-7	CSAALAVGNYEQYF	TGCAGTGCTGCGCTAGCCGTCGGCAACTACGAGCAGTACTTC
TRBD1	.	TRBV30	TRBJ2-7	CAWKGTGVNEQYF	TGTGCCTGGAAAGGGACAGGGGTAAACGAGCAGTACTTC
.	many	TRBV19	TRBJ1-1	CASSIGLWGPNLGYTEAFF	TGTGCCAGTAGTATAGGGCTATGGGGACCCAACCTGGGCTACACTGAAGCTTTCTTT
.	many	TRBV5-5	TRBJ1-3	CASGEPRNTIYF	TGTGCCAGCGGAGAACCCCGAAACACCATATATTTT
.	.	TRBV6-5	TRBJ2-2	CASSYLSPGLGTGELFF	TGTGCCAGCAGTTACTTGTCCCCAGGTTTAGGCACCGGGGAGCTGTTTTTT
.	medium-sized	TRBV6-1	TRBJ2-2	CASSSNLRGPNTGELFF	TGTGCCAGCAGTTCTAATCTTCGGGGCCCGAACACCGGGGAGCTGTTTTTT
TRBD1	.	TRBV11-3	TRBJ2-2	CASSWTGPRGTGELFF	TGTGCCAGCAGCTGGACAGGGCCACGAGGGACCGGGGAGCTGTTTTTT
.	many	TRBV6-5	TRBJ2-2	CASSYVGQITGELFF	TGTGCCAGCAGTTACGTTGGACAGATCACCGGGGAGCTGTTTTTT
.	many	TRBV5-1	TRBJ2-7	CASSLAFGEQYF	TGCGCCAGCAGCTTGGCCTTTGGGGAGCAGTACTTC
.	.	TRBV5-1	TRBJ2-5	CASSSGETHYF	TGCGCCAGCAGCTCGGGGGAGACCCATTACTTC
TRBD1	many	TRBV5-4	TRBJ2-1	CASSLERTGGSNEQFF	TGTGCCAGCAGCTTGGAGCGGACAGGGGGCAGCAATGAGCAGTTCTTC
TRBD1	many	TRBV25-1	TRBJ2-2	CASSERQGAGGELFF	TGTGCCAGCAGTGAACGACAGGGGGCGGGCGGGGAGCTGTTTTTT
TRBD1	many	TRBV25-1	TRBJ1-3	CASSLTGQGESGGNTIYF	TGTGCCAGCAGCCTAACGGGACAGGGTGAGAGTGGAGGAAACACCATATATTTT
TRBD1	few	TRBV12-3/TRBV12-4	TRBJ2-2	CASSLSGGTGELFF	TGTGCCAGCAGTTTGTCAGGGGGCACCGGGGAGCTGTTTTTT
.	many	TRBV30	TRBJ2-5	CAWDGGPQETQYF	TGTGCCTGGGACGGGGGGCCCCAAGAGACCCAGTACTTC
TRBD2	many	TRBV20-1	TRBJ2-5	CSASSLAGGQETQYF	TGCAGTGCTAGTTCCCTAGCGGGGGGGCAGGAGACCCAGTACTTC
TRBD2	many	TRBV5-1	TRBJ2-2	CASSPSGENTGELFF	TGCGCCAGCAGCCCTAGCGGAGAGAACACCGGGGAGCTGTTTTTT
TRBD1	.	TRBV6-5	TRBJ1-2	CASSFRDSPGYGYTF	TGTGCCAGCAGTTTTCGGGACAGTCCAGGCTATGGCTACACCTTC
TRBD1	medium-sized	TRBV6-1	TRBJ2-2	CASSHRDRGRLGELFF	TGTGCCAGCAGTCACCGGGACAGGGGGCGGCTCGGGGAGCTGTTTTTT
.	medium-sized	TRBV10-3	TRBJ2-1	CAISDFDEQFF	TGTGCCATCAGTGACTTCGATGAGCAGTTCTTC
TRBD1	few	TRBV27	TRBJ2-4	CASSHGQGATFKNIQYF	TGTGCCAGCAGTCACGGACAGGGGGCGACATTCAAAAACATTCAGTACTTC
TRBD2	.	TRBV5-1	TRBJ2-1	CASSSSLLASGVGYNEQFF	TGCGCCAGCAGCTCCTCCCTACTGGCTAGCGGGGTGGGATACAATGAGCAGTTCTTC